This T cell receptor beta chain was obtained from a study of blood T cell repertoires in COVID-19. Study-wide background: Samples came from the United States, Italy and Spain, spanning acute and convalescent COVID-19. PBMCs, B-cell-depleted T cells, or T cells were the source of the cDNA or gDNA that made up the material.

Per the original methods: Reference gene primers were amplified, and this amplification served to estimate nucleated cell counts. The protocol was immunoSEQ multiplex PCR, while the TCRdb copy is restricted to in-frame clones and leaves out a portion. V, J and clone size derive from that table, while D and trimming were established from the DNA sequence. The profile shows 200,000 to 250,000 clones, around 90% of them singletons. The CDR3 has 15 residues. Trimming left V 5 bases short and J 3 bases short, with 17 bases between. Germline loops: CDR1 LNHDA, CDR2 SQIVND (reference sequence). The TCR comes from a man in his late teens or twenties with active or convalescent COVID-19. The rearrangement links TRBV19 to TRBJ2-7; tentatively, D is TRBD2 (8 bases). The sample was peripheral blood. The CDR3 DNA is TGTGCCAGTAGTCACAGCGGGGGACAGTACTACGAGCAGTACTTC. It translates to CASSHSGGQYYEQYF.